What follows are 23 T cell receptor beta chains derived from one specimen sequenced in a study of control samples from healthy donors and cancer patients. This table comes from immunoSEQ multiplex PCR, and its TCRdb copy is limited to in-frame clones, with some not included. The profile shows 65,000 to 95,000 clones, more than 70% of them singletons. Sequenced sample: blood. These receptors were obtained from a man aged 50-59 years in good health.

CDR3 in amino acids: CASSWGLAGTGELFF. The CDR3, as DNA: TGTGCCAGCAGCTGGGGACTAGCGGGCACCGGGGAGCTGTTTTTT. The chain combines TRBV5-6 with TRBJ2-2; 12 bases map to TRBD2. The junction had 1 base not matched to a gene; V was cut back by 3 bases and J by 4 bases. CDR1 and CDR2 from the germline V gene are SGHDT and YYEEEE. The CDR3 extends over 15 amino acids.

The V gene is TRBV7-3, the J gene TRBJ2-1, with D perhaps matching TRBD2 (6 bases). The germline V and J ends were trimmed by 2 bases and 6 bases, with 11 bases remaining between them. The germline gives CDR1 SGHTA, CDR2 FQGTGA. This CDR3 region has 14 residues. This chain's CDR3 is CASSLRGGINEQFF. The CDR3 nucleotides are TGTGCCAGCAGCTTACGCGGAGGGATCAATGAGCAGTTCTTC.

This clone was found once. The V gene is TRBV12-5, the J gene TRBJ2-3; D may be TRBD1 (5 bases). V dropped 6 bases and J dropped 0 bases, with 10 bases sitting between them. Looked up from germline, CDR1 is LGHNT and CDR2 is FRNRAP. CDR3 size: 14 residues. This CDR3 reads CASGTATSTDTQYF. The CDR3 DNA follows: TGTGCTAGTGGGACAGCTACTAGCACAGATACGCAGTATTTT.

The chain has TRBV28 and TRBJ1-2, with TRBD1 identical over 9 bases. From germline, CDR1 is MDHEN and CDR2 SYDVKM. Unmatched junction bases numbered 7, after V lost 7 bases and J lost 4 bases. There are 14 residues in the CDR3. The CDR3 nucleotides are TGTGCCAGCATTCCGGGACAGGGTGGCTATGGCTACACCTTC. It translates to CASIPGQGGYGYTF.

This chain joins TRBV18 and TRBJ2-1, with TRBD1 identical over 10 bases. The CDR3 is 16 residues long. Germline loops: CDR1 KGHSH, CDR2 LQKENI. J gave up 5 bases and V 3 bases, and 7 bases lay outside the gene matches. The chain's CDR3 is CASSPLGTGVNNEQFF. As DNA, the CDR3 is TGTGCCAGCTCACCCCTCGGGACAGGGGTCAACAATGAGCAGTTCTTC.

V gene TRBV3-1 (or the pseudogene TRBV3-2) combines with J gene TRBJ2-1; 7 positions agree with TRBD2. Germline CDR1 is LGHDT and CDR2 is YNNKEL (reference sequence). The CDR3 totals 14 residues. The ends lost 1 base at V and 7 bases at J; junction bases unmatched: 4. The CDR3: CASSQGYGGNEQFF. The CDR3 region has the DNA TGTGCCAGCAGCCAAGGATACGGGGGGAATGAGCAGTTCTTC.

V gene TRBV28 combines with J gene TRBJ2-4; D is tentatively TRBD1 or TRBD2 (5 bases each). V gave up 6 bases and J gave up 6 bases, with 15 bases separating them. Per the germline V gene, CDR1 is MDHEN and CDR2 is SYDVKM. CDR3 length equals 14 residues. The CDR3: CASSSGGDGNIQYF. The CDR3 DNA follows: TGTGCCAGCAGCTCGGGTGGGGACGGAAACATTCAGTACTTC.

J is TRBJ2-3 and V is TRBV5-6, with D perhaps matching TRBD1 (5 bases). The CDR3 covers 16 residues. The V gene's germline CDR1 is SGHDT and CDR2 YYEEEE. Trimming pared 2 bases from V and 0 bases from J, leaving 13 bases between. As DNA, the CDR3 is TGTGCCAGCAGCTTATACCAGGGTACTAGCACAGATACGCAGTATTTT. This codes for CASSLYQGTSTDTQYF.

This clone was counted a few times. V usage is TRBV5-1 and J usage is TRBJ1-1; 10 positions match TRBD1. The V segment lost 4 bases and the J segment 4 bases; nucleotides outside the gene matches: 7. The CDR3 extends over 15 amino acids. The germline gives CDR1 SGHRS, CDR2 YFSETQ. CDR3 coding DNA: TGCGCCAGCAGCCGGGACAGGGGTTGGGCCACTGAAGCTTTCTTT. Its translation: CASSRDRGWATEAFF.

Here the CDR3 DNA reads TGCAGCGTTGAAGGGGGTAGCGGCATCACAGATACGCAGTATTTT. Translated: CSVEGGSGITDTQYF. The chain is built from TRBV29-1 and TRBJ2-3, with D tentatively TRBD2 (6 bases). V was trimmed by 1 base and J by 2 bases, leaving 13 bases between them. CDR1 and CDR2 (germline): SQVTM, ANQGSEA. This CDR3 is 15 amino acids long.

This rearrangement joins TRBV19 to TRBJ2-2, with D perhaps matching TRBD2 (6 bases). Deletions cut 6 bases from V and 5 bases from J, with 19 bases between. The CDR3 spans 16 residues. Germline V lookup: CDR1 LNHDA, CDR2 SQIVND (reference sequence). The CDR3 nucleotides read TGTGCCAGTAGCACCAGCGGCAGGGCGGGGACCGGGGAGCTGTTTTTT. The encoded protein is CASSTSGRAGTGELFF.

This rearrangement joins TRBV7-2 to TRBJ2-5; D possibly corresponds to TRBD2 (6 bases). Trimming left V 0 bases short and J 5 bases short, with 13 bases between. The V gene's germline CDR1 is SGHTA and CDR2 FQGNSA. The CDR3 covers 15 residues. The CDR3 spells CASSLAGGSVETQYF. Written as DNA, the CDR3 is TGTGCCAGCAGCTTAGCGGGGGGTAGCGTGGAGACCCAGTACTTC.

This clone has just a few counts. This chain uses TRBV19 with TRBJ2-2; 8 bases line up with TRBD1. The germline V gene encodes CDR1 LNHDA and CDR2 SQIVND (reference sequence). Trimming removed 4 bases from V and 5 bases from J; junction bases left unmatched: 3. CDR3 length equals 14 residues. CDR3 DNA sequence: TGTGCCAGTAGTACGGACAGGGCAACCGGGGAGCTGTTTTTT. It yields the protein CASSTDRATGELFF.

This rearrangement joins TRBV11-3 to TRBJ1-1; D call uncertain. V was trimmed by 5 bases and J by 6 bases, leaving 10 bases between them. Germline V gene data show CDR1 as SGHNT and CDR2 as YENEEA. The CDR3 covers 12 residues. CDR3: CASSPRSAEAFF. The CDR3 DNA is TGTGCCAGCAGCCCTCGGAGCGCTGAAGCTTTCTTT.

V and J are TRBV18 and TRBJ2-1; D not resolved. V was trimmed by 4 bases and J by 4 bases, leaving 11 bases between them. This CDR3 is built from 14 residues. Germline V CDR1 and CDR2: KGHSH, LQKENI. The CDR3 DNA sequence: TGTGCCAGCTCACTTAACACAGCTTACAATGAGCAGTTCTTC. This encodes CASSLNTAYNEQFF.

This clone was found once. This chain joins TRBV5-4 and TRBJ2-3, with no clear D. The V and J ends lost 4 bases and 0 bases respectively, with 12 bases between them. The CDR3 length is 15 residues. The germline V gene encodes CDR1 SGHNT and CDR2 YYREEE (reference sequence). This chain's CDR3 is CASSPGPLSTDTQYF. The DNA of the CDR3 is TGTGCCAGCAGCCCCGGCCCCTTGAGCACAGATACGCAGTATTTT.

This clone was picked up one time. This sequence joins TRBV7-9 and TRBJ2-3; weak D call: TRBD2 (6 bases). Trimming stripped 0 bases from V and 0 bases from J, with 13 bases between. Germline V CDR1 and CDR2: SEHNR, FQNEAQ (reference sequence). The CDR3 covers 17 residues. CDR3 nucleotides: TGTGCCAGCAGCTTAGCGGGGTTCAGCGGGAGCACAGATACGCAGTATTTT. Protein: CASSLAGFSGSTDTQYF.

The chain is built from TRBV6-6 and TRBJ2-2; TRBD1 matches at 10 bases. Germline CDR1 reads MNHNY; CDR2 reads SVGAGI (reference sequence). The CDR3 runs 16 residues. Germline trimming cut 7 bases from V and 6 bases from J; bases unmatched to any gene: 11. CDR3 loop: CASIYRTGGVAGELFF. The DNA for the CDR3 is TGTGCCAGCATCTATCGGACAGGGGGAGTCGCCGGGGAGCTGTTTTTT.

This chain links TRBV9 with TRBJ1-5; D possibly corresponds to TRBD1 (5 bases). The CDR3 has 12 residues. The V end lost 3 bases, the J end lost 7 bases, and 8 bases lay between the germline ends. The germline V gene encodes CDR1 SGDLS and CDR2 YYNGEE. This CDR3 reads CASSAGTQPQHF. CDR3 nucleotide sequence: TGTGCCAGCAGCGCCGGGACGCAGCCCCAGCATTTT.

This clone was observed once. The V gene is TRBV5-6, the J gene TRBJ2-7; 12 nucleotides align to TRBD2. The V gene's germline CDR1 is SGHDT and CDR2 YYEEEE. The CDR3 consists of 17 residues. Germline trimming cut 3 bases from V and 5 bases from J; bases unmatched to any gene: 12. Here the CDR3 reads CASSSQRLAGVGNEQYF. CDR3 DNA: TGTGCCAGCAGCTCCCAAAGACTAGCGGGAGTAGGTAACGAGCAGTACTTC.

The genes are TRBV27 and TRBJ1-6, with D hard to call. CDR1 is MNHEY and CDR2 is SMNVEV in the germline V gene (reference sequence). Trimming took 1 base from V and 9 from J, leaving 4 bases between them. This CDR3 comprises 12 residues. CDR3 coding DNA: TGTGCCAGCAGTTTATACCTTTCACCCCTCCACTTT. Protein: CASSLYLSPLHF.

The chain uses TRBV18 and TRBJ1-5; no firm D call. V lost 2 bases to trimming and J lost 2 bases, with 7 bases between them. The germline V gene has CDR1 KGHSH and CDR2 LQKENI. The CDR3 totals 14 residues. In DNA, the CDR3 is TGTGCCAGCTCACCAGGGCGCGGCAATCAGCCCCAGCATTTT. The encoded protein is CASSPGRGNQPQHF.

This chain uses TRBV7-8 with TRBJ1-2, with 9 nucleotides matching TRBD1. After removal of 3 bases from V and 6 bases from J, the junction contained 5 bases not matched to a gene. The CDR3 runs to 14 residues. Germline V lookup: CDR1 SGHVS, CDR2 FQNEAQ. The DNA of the CDR3 is TGTGCCAGCAGCTTTCTTGGGACAGGGCATGGCTACACCTTC. Its protein product is CASSFLGTGHGYTF.